This T cell receptor (beta chain) was recorded in a study of T cell responses to AZD1222 COVID-19 vaccine. The method was immunoSEQ multiplex PCR; TCRdb's version includes in-frame clones alone and lacks a portion of them. Seen here are 180,000 or so clones, approximately 90% observed once, and the top ten hold under 2%. The V segment lost 6 bases and the J segment 6 bases; nucleotides outside the gene matches: 5. In germline, CDR1 is KGHSH, CDR2 LQKENI. This CDR3 region has 13 residues. The analysis combined second doses at about 4 or about 12 weeks. The V gene is TRBV18, the J gene TRBJ1-5, with 7 bases matching TRBD1. The receptor was isolated from an adult who received the AZD1222 COVID-19 vaccine. Sequenced material: peripheral blood, taken 28 days after the second AZD1222 dose. The CDR3, as DNA: TGTGCCAGCTCGGAAGACAGGGTTCAGCCCCAGCATTTT. Translating it yields CASSEDRVQPQHF.